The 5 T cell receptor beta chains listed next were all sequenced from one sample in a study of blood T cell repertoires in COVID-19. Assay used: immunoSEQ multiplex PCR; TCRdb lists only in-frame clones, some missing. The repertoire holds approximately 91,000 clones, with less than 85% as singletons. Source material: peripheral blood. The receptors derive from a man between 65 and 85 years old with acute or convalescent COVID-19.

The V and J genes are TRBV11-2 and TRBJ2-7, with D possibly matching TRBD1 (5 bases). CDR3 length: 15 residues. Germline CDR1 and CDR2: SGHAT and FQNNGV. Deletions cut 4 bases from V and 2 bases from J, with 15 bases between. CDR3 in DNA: TGTGCCAGCAGCTCTTCCCTGGACACTCCCTACGAGCAGTACTTC. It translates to CASSSSLDTPYEQYF.

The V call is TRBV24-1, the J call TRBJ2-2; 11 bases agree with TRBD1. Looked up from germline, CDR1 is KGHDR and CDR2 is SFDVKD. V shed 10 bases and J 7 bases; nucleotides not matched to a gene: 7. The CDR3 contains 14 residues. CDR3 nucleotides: TGTGCCACGGGCGGACAGGGGGCTGACGGGGAGCTGTTTTTT. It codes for CATGGQGADGELFF.

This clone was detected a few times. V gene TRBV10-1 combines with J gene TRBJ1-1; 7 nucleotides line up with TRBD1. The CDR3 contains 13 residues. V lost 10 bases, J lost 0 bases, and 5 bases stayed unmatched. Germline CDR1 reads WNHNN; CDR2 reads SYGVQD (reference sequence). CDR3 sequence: CATSQGLNTEAFF. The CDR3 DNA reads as TGCGCCACATCACAGGGGCTGAACACTGAAGCTTTCTTT.

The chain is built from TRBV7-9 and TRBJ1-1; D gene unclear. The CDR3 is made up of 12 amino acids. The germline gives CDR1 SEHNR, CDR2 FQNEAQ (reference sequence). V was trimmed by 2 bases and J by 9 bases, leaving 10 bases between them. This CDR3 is CASSLLGEKAFF. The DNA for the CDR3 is TGTGCCAGCAGCTTACTTGGGGAGAAAGCTTTCTTT.

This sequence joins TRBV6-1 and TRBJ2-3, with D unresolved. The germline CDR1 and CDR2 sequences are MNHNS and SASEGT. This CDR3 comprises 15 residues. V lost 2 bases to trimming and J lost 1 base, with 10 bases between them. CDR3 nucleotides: TGTGCCAGCAGTGAACCCGTAACACGCACAGATACGCAGTATTTT. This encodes CASSEPVTRTDTQYF.